The present TCR beta chain was sequenced within a study of CD8 T cells in Susac syndrome (dated by TCRdb to between 2019 and 2020). Regarding the study in general: Among the Susac syndrome patients who were sequenced, clinically active disease was present in more than 5 and clinical remission was observed in about eight. At blood withdrawal, Susac syndrome patients were therapy-naive, treated with corticosteroids (with IVIg additionally given to some), or treated with IVIg alone. Whether CD8+ T cell activation and differentiation in Susac syndrome was antigen driven was tested using repertoire sequencing. Broader findings and caveats from the paper: The number of individuals in the TCR sequencing and HLA analysis was acknowledged as relatively small. No clonal expansion was detected in the CD4+ T cell repertoire of Susac syndrome patients.

The CDR3 sequence holds 13 residues, the cysteine and phenylalanine included. Only the CDR3 DNA is retained, 39 bases long and in frame from the first base. The germline V gene gives CDR1 as MNHEY and CDR2 as SVGAGI. Germline trimming amounts to 6 bases on V and 3 bases on J, with 2 as the count of junction bases outside the gene matches. RNA was extracted using the RNeasy kit, and roughly 0.5 to 1 ug of the RNA was reverse transcribed with random hexamers. TCR beta CDR3 regions were amplified with the immunoSEQ multiplex PCR assay covering 54 Vbeta and 13 Jbeta segments. Bias from PCR amplification was corrected by using a synthetic template baseline for primer optimization and for computational correction. Processing in the source paper ran as follows. Reads were annotated to V, D and J genes per IMGT and analyzed with immunoSEQ Analyzer, keeping only productive sequences. Clonality was computed as one minus Shannon entropy normalized by log2 of the number of productive unique sequences. For each patient and control, public and private clones were evaluated among the 100 most prevalent clones. A clone was defined as Susac-specific if it was absent from the healthy and MS cohorts, from over a thousand published viral clones and from other ImmuneACCESS disease sequences. The public reads were run again by TCRdb, first through fastp at Q25 and then through MiXCR, and only productive beta chains were kept. Each entry merges the rows of one CDR3 protein and shows their most common DNA and genes. The V and J calls shown here were made by TCRdb, not taken from the authors' results. The table for this sample lists 110,000 to 150,000 distinct CDR3 sequences; around 95% of them were counted only once. 0.065% to 0.095% of the sample comes from the top ten.

High-throughput TCR beta sequencing profiled peripheral blood CD8+ and CD4+ T cells from healthy donors, Susac syndrome patients and multiple sclerosis patients. Recently defined diagnostic criteria for definite or probable disease were met by the Susac syndrome patients. Bulk CD8+ and CD4+ T cells were purified by magnetic negative isolation, while CD8+ TEMRA cells were enriched using FACS. Blood was drawn into EDTA tubes, processed within 24 hours, and PBMCs were isolated by density gradient centrifugation. PBMCs intended for TCR sequencing were cryopreserved in liquid nitrogen and were subsequently thawed in a 37 degrees C water bath. The sorted or isolated CD4+, CD8+ and CD8+ TEMRA cells reached a purity of at least 90%. Of note for this clonotype: Its antigen is unknown. No base-level quality is on record; no much larger clone is a single base apart.

The V gene is TRBV6-5 and the J gene is TRBJ1-5; TRBD1 fits 7 bases in the junction. The clonotype originates from a human donor with Susac syndrome. Material for sequencing was CD4+ T cells from PBMCs. The CDR3 protein: CASRGQNNQPQHF. The DNA is as follows: TGTGCCAGCAGGGGACAGAACAATCAGCCCCAGCATTTT.